What follows are 13 T cell receptor beta chains derived from one specimen sequenced in a study of T cell repertoires in cytomegalovirus infection. TCRdb called the reads again in MiXCR, with one record for every CDR3 protein. The sample shows roughly 68,000 distinct CDR3 sequences, around 20% of them seen only once. These receptors' targets are unknown. Here the sequenced sample was CD8+ T cells from cultured PBMCs, taken from culture after CMV antigen stimulation. The receptors derive from a human donor in good health (CMV status not recorded). Some clones in this sample may be carry-over from other donors' samples.

This sequence joins TRBV4-3 and TRBJ1-1; D unresolved. The V end lost 0 bases, the J end lost 1 base, and 6 bases lay between the germline ends. The CDR3 is made up of 14 amino acids. In germline, CDR1 is LGHNA, CDR2 YSLEER. The chain's CDR3 is CASSQEAENTEAFF. The CDR3 DNA reads TGCGCCAGCAGCCAAGAGGCGGAGAACACTGAAGCTTTCTTT.

This clonotype showed up just a few times. The chain combines TRBV5-6 with TRBJ2-7; the D is unclear. CDR3 length: 12 amino acids. With 1 base removed from V and 3 bases from J, the gap between germline ends came to 5 bases. Germline values: CDR1 SGHDT, CDR2 YYEEEE. CDR3 loop: CASSLSLYEQYF. The CDR3 DNA reads TGTGCCAGCAGCTTGAGCCTCTACGAGCAGTACTTC.

V is TRBV7-8 and J is TRBJ2-6; 7 bases align to TRBD1. The CDR3 is made up of 17 amino acids. Germline-derived CDR1 and CDR2 are SGHVS and FQNEAQ. V trimming: 2 bases; J trimming: 3 bases; junction bases outside the gene matches: 7. The CDR3 bases are TGTGCCAGCAGCTTACCTTCACGGACAGGTGGGGCCAACGTCCTGACTTTC. Protein product: CASSLPSRTGGANVLTF.

The chain is built from TRBV7-9 and TRBJ1-6, with TRBD1 as a possible D gene (5 bases). The CDR3 consists of 14 residues. Trimming stripped 2 bases from V and 8 bases from J, with 10 bases between. Germline loops: CDR1 SEHNR, CDR2 FQNEAQ (reference sequence). As DNA, the CDR3 is TGTGCCAGCAGCTTACCGGACAAAGATTCACCCCTCCACTTT. Amino acid sequence: CASSLPDKDSPLHF.

This clonotype has a handful of counts. The chain carries TRBV12-3 or TRBV12-4 and TRBJ1-1; TRBD1 is a possible D gene (6 bases). Trimming pared 5 bases from V and 11 bases from J, leaving 15 bases between. This CDR3 contains 12 residues. The CDR3 here is CASSPRQAEAFF. The DNA of the CDR3 is TGTGCCAGCAGTCCCAGACAGGCCGAGGCTTTCTTT.

This clonotype was detected a few times. CDR3 amino acids: CASSLVGDYEQYF. DNA for the CDR3: TGTGCCAGCAGCTTAGTAGGGGATTACGAGCAGTACTTC. The chain carries TRBV7-9 and TRBJ2-7; weak D call: TRBD1 (5 bases). The CDR3 has 13 amino acids. Per germline, CDR1 SEHNR and CDR2 FQNEAQ (reference sequence). Trimming removed 1 base from V and 4 bases from J, with 8 bases in between.

This clonotype has a handful of counts. The chain carries TRBV7-2 and TRBJ2-7; D call uncertain. The V gene lost 1 base and the J gene lost 3 bases, with 7 bases spanning the gap. The germline CDR1 and CDR2 sequences are SGHTA and FQGNSA. The CDR3 runs 13 residues. The CDR3 region is CASSLGLGYEQYF. DNA for the CDR3: TGTGCCAGCAGCTTAGGGCTAGGCTACGAGCAGTACTTC.

The rearrangement links TRBV7-2 to TRBJ1-2; D perhaps matches TRBD1 (6 bases). V dropped 5 bases and J dropped 7 bases, with 14 bases sitting between them. The germline CDR1 and CDR2 sequences are SGHTA and FQGNSA. This CDR3 is built from 13 residues. As DNA, the CDR3 is TGTGCCAGCAGCATCCAGGGGTTCCGTGGCTACACCTTC. Protein: CASSIQGFRGYTF.

The V call is TRBV7-9, the J call TRBJ2-7, with a tentative D call TRBD2 (5 bases). Germline V lookup: CDR1 SEHNR, CDR2 FQNEAQ (reference sequence). This CDR3 contains 12 residues. Trimming removed 1 base from V and 6 bases from J, with 7 bases in between. The CDR3 protein is CASSLGRFEQYF. The CDR3 coding sequence is TGTGCCAGCAGCTTAGGGAGGTTCGAGCAGTACTTC.

This clonotype has a handful of counts. The J gene is TRBJ2-7, the V gene TRBV7-2; weak D call: TRBD2 (5 bases). Trimming took 1 base from V and 6 from J, leaving 16 bases between them. CDR3 length: 15 amino acids. Germline-derived CDR1 and CDR2 are SGHTA and FQGNSA. This CDR3 reads CASSLDRGSQIEQYF. The CDR3 DNA reads as TGTGCCAGCAGCTTAGATCGTGGGAGCCAGATCGAGCAGTACTTC.

The chain has TRBV7-6 and TRBJ2-5; D may be TRBD2 (5 bases). The CDR3 spans 16 residues. Germline V lookup: CDR1 SGHVS, CDR2 FNYEAQ. V was cut by 1 base and J by 3 bases, with 15 bases left in between. The CDR3 loop reads CASSLVLVAAEETQYF. The DNA of the CDR3 is TGTGCCAGCAGCTTAGTACTAGTGGCGGCGGAAGAGACCCAGTACTTC.

This clonotype was seen a few times. Compared with germline, one end of the junction differs, possibly owing to a read error. This sequence joins TRBV27 and TRBJ1-2, with 11 bases lining up with TRBD1. The CDR3 is 16 residues long. In germline, CDR1 is MNHEY, CDR2 SMNVEV (reference sequence). CDR3 sequence: CASTLRTGGANYGYTF. The CDR3 DNA follows: TGTGCCAGCACTTTAAGGACAGGGGGCGCGAACTATGGCTACACCTTC.

The CDR3 bases are TGTGCCAGCTCACCACTGAGTGCACCCGAAGCTTTCTTT. Translated, it gives CASSPLSAPEAFF. This chain connects TRBV18 to TRBJ1-1; D unresolved. This CDR3 comprises 13 residues. V lost 1 base to trimming and J lost 8 bases, with 11 bases between them. CDR1 KGHSH and CDR2 LQKENI come from the germline V gene.